This T cell receptor beta chain was documented in a study of cytomegalovirus exposure and HLA in healthy donors. Overall study results and limits: Available immune exposure information was restricted to CMV serostatus only. Investigators reported approximately 150 TCR beta chains as tied to cytomegalovirus.

Trimming pared 3 bases from V and 0 bases from J, leaving 5 bases between. This CDR3 region has 13 residues. Germline V gives CDR1 LNHDA, CDR2 SQIVND (reference sequence). A note on this clone: The target antigen is unknown.

A multiplex PCR was run with 60 Vbeta primers and 13 Jbeta primers. Assay used: immunoSEQ multiplex PCR; TCRdb lists only in-frame clones, some missing. The sample records about 210,000 clones, around 76% being singletons. Participants comprised healthy donors of bone marrow. The sample was PBMCs. This chain links TRBV19 with TRBJ1-1; no reliable D call. This TCR was recovered from a man aged 40-55 years in good health and CMV-seropositive. CDR3 amino acids: CASSIPLNTEAFF. CDR3 nucleotides: TGTGCCAGTAGTATCCCCTTGAACACTGAAGCTTTCTTT.